This entry is about one TCR beta chain. Only one count was recorded for this clone. Its antigen is currently not known. No qualities accompany the bases; no much larger clone lies one base away. The method was the immunoSEQ multiplex PCR assay. For most patients, genomic DNA was isolated with the Qiagen DNeasy Blood and Tissue Kit and sent frozen to Adaptive Biotechnologies for TCR sequencing. For most patients, genomic DNA was subjected to high-throughput TCR-beta CDR3 sequencing by Adaptive Biotechnologies. The published analysis was carried out like this. TCR sequencing data for approximately 17 patients were retrieved from Adaptive's ImmunoSEQ software; three other patients were processed with MiXCR and VDJtools. To correct CD4 versus CD8 sorting errors, any sequence found in both subsets at a frequency ratio below 5:1 was removed. CDR3 nucleotide sequences shared by donor and recipient were removed because the origin of these sequences could not be assigned. To be classed as alloreactive, a clone needed at least 2-fold expansion over unstimulated cells and a minimum CFSE-low frequency of 0.002% (template counts) or 0.001% (read counts). Clones were considered mappable if detected in sequenced pre-transplant spleen, lymph node, or MLR CFSE-low populations of the donor or recipient. The cumulative frequency of alloreactive clones was calculated as a percentage of all sequences, weighted by copy number. In TCRdb, the immuneACCESS table is reduced to in-frame sequences with V and J assigned. These tables do not hold every clone; where another copy was compared, an unresolved V gene accounts for under half, and the others remain unexplained. V, J and clone size are those of that table, while D and trimming were read from the DNA. This sample is represented by roughly 36,000 clones; over 90% of them were singletons. Roughly 0.22% of the sample is taken by the ten largest.

The sample's time point label, in plain terms: cells obtained before transplantation from donor or recipient. CD3+CD4+ and CD3+CD8+ populations were FACS-sorted from unstimulated pre-transplant donor and recipient cells taken from spleen or lymph nodes. This entry belongs to a study of graft-versus-host responses after intestinal transplantation (dated by TCRdb to 2020 to 2022). Notes on the research overall: Recipients received multivisceral, liver-intestinal, or isolated intestinal transplants. Every recipient was given anti-thymocyte globulin induction, then maintenance tacrolimus and steroids for roughly 3 years. Graft-versus-host and host-versus-graft alloreactive T cell clones were tracked in the graft, circulation and bone marrow after intestinal transplantation using bulk TCR-beta CDR3 sequencing. To identify alloreactive clones, pre-transplant mixed lymphocyte reaction products were sequenced and then compared with unstimulated pre-transplant donor and recipient T cells. Of the approximately 24 intestinal transplant recipients enrolled in the cohort, one of whom was a retransplant, a few patients without pretransplant specimens were excluded. A peak of at least 4% donor T cells among recipient peripheral blood mononuclear cells was the definition used for donor T cell macrochimerism. Samples from a few later patients were sequenced in-house on an Illumina MiSeq with MiXCR processing rather than by the commercial service. What the authors observed across the whole study: GvH clones were found in recipient bone marrow, and some of the GvH clones appeared earlier in ileal mucosa or blood, which is consistent with an intestinal mucosal origin. Early after transplant, peak levels of circulating GvH clones were found to be associated with declines in HvG clones. Patients with donor T cell macrochimerism had high GvH to HvG T cell clonal ratios in their allografts. The conclusions were limited by the relatively low number and heterogeneity of the intestinal transplant patients.

The CDR3 numbers 14 residues from cysteine through phenylalanine. Only the CDR3 part of the read is kept: 42 bases, read in frame from the first base. Reading the germline V gene gives CDR1 LGHNA and CDR2 YSLEER. V is shortened by 1 base, J by 2 bases, and the region joining them spans 8 bases. The sample was unstimulated CD8+ T cells sorted from spleen or lymph node cells, taken before transplant. This clonotype was sampled from a human donor who was the organ donor for an intestinal transplant. This sequence uses TRBV4-3 and TRBJ1-2; perhaps TRBD1 is the D gene, with 6 bases matching. The CDR3 here reads CASSQGTDNYGYTF. In nucleotides, the sequence is TGCGCCAGCAGCCAAGGGACAGACAACTATGGCTACACCTTC.